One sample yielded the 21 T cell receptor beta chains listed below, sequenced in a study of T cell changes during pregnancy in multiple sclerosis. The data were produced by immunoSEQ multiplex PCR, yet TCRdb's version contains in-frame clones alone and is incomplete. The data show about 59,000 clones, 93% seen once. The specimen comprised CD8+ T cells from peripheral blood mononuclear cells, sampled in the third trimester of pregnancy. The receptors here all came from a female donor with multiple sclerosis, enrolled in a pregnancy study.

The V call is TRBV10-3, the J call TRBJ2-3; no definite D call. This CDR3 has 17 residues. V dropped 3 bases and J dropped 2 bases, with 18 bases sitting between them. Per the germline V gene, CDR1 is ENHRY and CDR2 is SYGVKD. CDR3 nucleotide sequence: TGTGCCATCAGTGAAGTAGAGATGGGTCTAGACACAGATACGCAGTATTTT. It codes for CAISEVEMGLDTDTQYF.

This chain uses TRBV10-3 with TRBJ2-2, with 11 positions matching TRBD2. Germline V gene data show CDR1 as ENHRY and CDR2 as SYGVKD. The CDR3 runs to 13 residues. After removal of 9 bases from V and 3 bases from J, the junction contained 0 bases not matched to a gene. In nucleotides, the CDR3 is TGTGCCATACTAGCGGGAGACACCGGGGAGCTGTTTTTT. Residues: CAILAGDTGELFF.

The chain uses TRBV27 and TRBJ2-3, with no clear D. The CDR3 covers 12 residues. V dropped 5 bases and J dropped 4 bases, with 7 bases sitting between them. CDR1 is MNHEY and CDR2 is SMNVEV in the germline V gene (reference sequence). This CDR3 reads CASSQVADTQYF. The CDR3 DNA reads TGTGCCAGCAGTCAAGTAGCAGATACGCAGTATTTT.

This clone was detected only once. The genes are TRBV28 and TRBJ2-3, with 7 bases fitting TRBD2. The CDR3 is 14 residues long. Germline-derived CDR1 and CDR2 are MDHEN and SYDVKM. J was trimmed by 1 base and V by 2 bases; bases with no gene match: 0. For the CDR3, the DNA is TGTGCCAGCAGTTTAGGGGGGGGCACAGATACGCAGTATTTT. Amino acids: CASSLGGGTDTQYF.

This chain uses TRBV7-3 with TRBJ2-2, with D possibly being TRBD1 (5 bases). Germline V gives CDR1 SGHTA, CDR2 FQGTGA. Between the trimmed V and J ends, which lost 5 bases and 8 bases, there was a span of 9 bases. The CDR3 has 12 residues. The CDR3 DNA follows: TGTGCCAGCAGCCCACGGACAGGGGAGCTGTTTTTT. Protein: CASSPRTGELFF.

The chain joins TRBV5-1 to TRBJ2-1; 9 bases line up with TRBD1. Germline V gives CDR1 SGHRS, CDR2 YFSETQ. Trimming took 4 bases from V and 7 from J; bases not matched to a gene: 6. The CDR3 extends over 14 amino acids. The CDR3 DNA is TGCGCCAGCAGCCCCGGGACAGGGTTAAATGAGCAGTTCTTC. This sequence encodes CASSPGTGLNEQFF.

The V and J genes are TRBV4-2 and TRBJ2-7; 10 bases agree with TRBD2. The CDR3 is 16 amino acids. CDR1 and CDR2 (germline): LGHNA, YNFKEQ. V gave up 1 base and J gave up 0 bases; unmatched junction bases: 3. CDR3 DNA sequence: TGTGCCAGCAGCCAAGCTAGCGGGAGTTTCTCCTACGAGCAGTACTTC. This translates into CASSQASGSFSYEQYF.

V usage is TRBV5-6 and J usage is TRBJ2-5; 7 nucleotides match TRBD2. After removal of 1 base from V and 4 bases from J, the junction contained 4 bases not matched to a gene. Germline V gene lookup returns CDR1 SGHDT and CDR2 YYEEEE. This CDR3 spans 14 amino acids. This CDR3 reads CASSLRGRGETQYF. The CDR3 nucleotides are TGTGCCAGCAGCTTGCGCGGGAGAGGAGAGACCCAGTACTTC.

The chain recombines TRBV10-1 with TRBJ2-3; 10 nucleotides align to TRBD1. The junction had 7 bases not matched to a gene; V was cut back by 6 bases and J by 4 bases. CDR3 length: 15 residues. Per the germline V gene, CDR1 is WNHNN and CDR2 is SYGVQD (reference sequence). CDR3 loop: CASSPGTGVADTQYF. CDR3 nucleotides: TGCGCCAGCAGCCCCGGGACAGGGGTTGCAGATACGCAGTATTTT.

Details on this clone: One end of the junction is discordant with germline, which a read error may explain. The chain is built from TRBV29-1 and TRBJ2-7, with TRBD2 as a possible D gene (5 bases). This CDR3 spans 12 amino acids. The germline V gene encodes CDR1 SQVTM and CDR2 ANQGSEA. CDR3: CSGGVPGYGQYF. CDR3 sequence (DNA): TGCAGCGGGGGAGTGCCGGGCTACGGGCAGTACTTC.

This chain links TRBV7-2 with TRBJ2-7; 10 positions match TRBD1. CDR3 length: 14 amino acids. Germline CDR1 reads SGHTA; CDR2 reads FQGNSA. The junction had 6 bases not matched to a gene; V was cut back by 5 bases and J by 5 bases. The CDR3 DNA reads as TGTGCCAGCAGCCGATCAGACAGGGGGCACGAGCAGTACTTC. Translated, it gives CASSRSDRGHEQYF.

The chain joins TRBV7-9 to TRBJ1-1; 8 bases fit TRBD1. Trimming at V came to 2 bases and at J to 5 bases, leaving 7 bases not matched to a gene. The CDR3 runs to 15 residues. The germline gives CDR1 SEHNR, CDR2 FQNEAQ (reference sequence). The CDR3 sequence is CASSLTGGARTEAFF. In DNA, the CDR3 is TGTGCCAGCAGCTTAACAGGGGGTGCTAGGACTGAAGCTTTCTTT.

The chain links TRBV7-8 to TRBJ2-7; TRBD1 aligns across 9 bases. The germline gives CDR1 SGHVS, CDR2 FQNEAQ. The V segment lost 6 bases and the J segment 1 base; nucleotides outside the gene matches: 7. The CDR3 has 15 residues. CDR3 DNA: TGTGCCAGCAGGCCCGGGACAGGGAATTCCTACGAGCAGTACTTC. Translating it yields CASRPGTGNSYEQYF. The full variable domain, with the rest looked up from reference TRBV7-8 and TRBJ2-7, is GAGVSQSPRYKVAKRGQDVALRCDPISGHVSLFWYQQALGQGPEFLTYFQNEAQLDKSGLPSDRFFAERPEGSVSTLKIQRTQQEDSAVYLCASRPGTGNSYEQYFGPGTRLTVT.

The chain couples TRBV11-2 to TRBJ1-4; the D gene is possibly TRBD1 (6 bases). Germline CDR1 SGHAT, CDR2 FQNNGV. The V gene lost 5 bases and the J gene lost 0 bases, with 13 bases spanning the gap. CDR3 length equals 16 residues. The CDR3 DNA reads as TGTGCCAGCAGCATAGGGACAACTCCAACTAATGAAAAACTGTTTTTT. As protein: CASSIGTTPTNEKLFF.

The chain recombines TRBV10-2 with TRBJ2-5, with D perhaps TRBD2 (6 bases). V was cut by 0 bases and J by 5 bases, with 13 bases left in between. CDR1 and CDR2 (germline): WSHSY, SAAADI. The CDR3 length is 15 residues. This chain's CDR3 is CASSESPGGRETQYF. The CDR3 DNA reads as TGCGCCAGCAGTGAGTCTCCTGGAGGGCGGGAGACCCAGTACTTC.

The CDR3 loop reads CASSSTKWTGGMNTEAFF. The CDR3 region has the DNA TGTGCCAGCAGTTCGACAAAATGGACAGGGGGCATGAACACTGAAGCTTTCTTT. The chain uses TRBV28 and TRBJ1-1; 11 bases line up with TRBD1. CDR3 length: 18 residues. V lost 4 bases and J lost 0; bases outside the gene matches: 10. Per germline, CDR1 MDHEN and CDR2 SYDVKM. The whole variable domain, remainder taken from reference TRBV28 and TRBJ1-1, is DVKVTQSSRYLVKRTGEKVFLECVQDMDHENMFWYRQDPGLGLRLIYFSYDVKMKEKGDIPEGYSVSREKKERFSLILESASTNQTSMYLCASSSTKWTGGMNTEAFFGQGTRLTVV.

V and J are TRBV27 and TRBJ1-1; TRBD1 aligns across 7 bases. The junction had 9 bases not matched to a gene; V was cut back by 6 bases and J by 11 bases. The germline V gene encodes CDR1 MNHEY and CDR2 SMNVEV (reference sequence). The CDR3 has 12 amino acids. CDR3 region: CASSSRGSEAFF. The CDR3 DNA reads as TGTGCCAGCAGCTCCAGGGGGAGTGAGGCTTTCTTT.

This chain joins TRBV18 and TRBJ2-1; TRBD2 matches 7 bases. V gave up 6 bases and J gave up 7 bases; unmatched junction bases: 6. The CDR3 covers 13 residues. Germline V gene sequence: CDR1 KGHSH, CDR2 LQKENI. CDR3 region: CASSAGVSNEQFF. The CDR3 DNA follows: TGTGCCAGCTCCGCGGGGGTGTCGAATGAGCAGTTCTTC. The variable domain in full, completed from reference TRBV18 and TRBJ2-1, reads NAGVMQNPRHLVRRRGQEARLRCSPMKGHSHVYWYRQLPEEGLKFMVYLQKENIIDESGMPKERFSAEFPKEGPSILRIQQVVRGDSAAYFCASSAGVSNEQFFGPGTRLTVL.

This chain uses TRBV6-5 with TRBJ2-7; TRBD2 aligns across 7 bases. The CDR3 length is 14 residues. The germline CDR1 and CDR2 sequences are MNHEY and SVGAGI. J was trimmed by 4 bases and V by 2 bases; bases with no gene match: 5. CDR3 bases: TGTGCCAGCAGTTACAGCGGGACTGAATACGAGCAGTACTTC. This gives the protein CASSYSGTEYEQYF.

The CDR3 reads CASSPSGFYEQYF. CDR3 sequence (DNA): TGTGCCAGCAGCCCTAGCGGTTTCTACGAGCAGTACTTC. The chain links TRBV11-1 to TRBJ2-7; 7 bases are shared with TRBD2. J lost 3 bases, V lost 5 bases, and 4 bases had no gene match. In germline, CDR1 is SGHAT, CDR2 FQDESV (reference sequence). The CDR3 has 13 residues. The full variable domain, completed using reference TRBV11-1 and TRBJ2-7, is EAEVAQSPRYKITEKSQAVAFWCDPISGHATLYWYRQILGQGPELLVQFQDESVVDDSQLPKDRFSAERLKGVDSTLKIQPAELGDSAMYLCASSPSGFYEQYFGPGTRLTVT.

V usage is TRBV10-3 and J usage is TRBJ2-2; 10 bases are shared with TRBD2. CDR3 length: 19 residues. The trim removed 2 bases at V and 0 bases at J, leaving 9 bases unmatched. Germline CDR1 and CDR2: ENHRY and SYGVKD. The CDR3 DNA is TGTGCCATCAGTGAGATCGAAACTAGCGGGGCTACGAACACCGGGGAGCTGTTTTTT. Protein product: CAISEIETSGATNTGELFF.